These 19 T cell receptor beta chains came from one sample sequenced in a study of molecular identifiers for immune sequencing clone quantification. TCRdb fed the PCR reads into MiXCR, producing one record per CDR3 protein. The sample includes hundreds of thousands of distinct CDR3 sequences, 25% of them seen just once. The sample comprised naive CD8+ T cells from blood, with Jurkat cell RNA spiked in. Specified subset: FACS-sorted CD8+CD4-CCR7+CD45RA+ naive T cells. Receptors were obtained from a human donor in good health. Some libraries in this study had Jurkat cell RNA spiked in.

In DNA form, the CDR3 reads TGTGCCAGCAGTTTAGCAACTAGCCAGAGCTCCTACAATGAGCAGTTCTTC. Translated, it gives CASSLATSQSSYNEQFF. V is TRBV5-6 and J is TRBJ2-1, with TRBD2 as a possible D gene (6 bases). V gave up 5 bases and J gave up 0 bases, with 18 bases separating them. From germline, CDR1 is SGHDT and CDR2 YYEEEE. The CDR3 is made up of 17 amino acids.

This clonotype was found many times. The chain recombines TRBV28 with TRBJ1-3; D remains ambiguous. The CDR3 contains 14 residues. Germline assignment: CDR1 MDHEN and CDR2 SYDVKM. The germline V and J ends were trimmed by 1 base and 4 bases, with 8 bases remaining between them. This chain's CDR3 is CASSLLGGGNTIYF. CDR3 in DNA: TGTGCCAGCAGTTTATTAGGTGGGGGAAACACCATATATTTT.

Remarks on this clonotype: With a much larger clone just one base away, this may be a read error. This chain uses TRBV7-6 with TRBJ2-2; D could derive from TRBD1 or TRBD2 (5 bases each). The CDR3 is 17 residues long. The germline gives CDR1 SGHVS, CDR2 FNYEAQ. V was shortened by 2 bases and J by 6 bases, with 19 bases between the two germline ends. DNA for the CDR3: TGTGCCAGCAGCTTATCGACTGGGCAGGGACGGCCCGGGGAGCTGTTTTTT. This encodes CASSLSTGQGRPGELFF.

The chain links TRBV4-3 to TRBJ2-1; a possible D gene is TRBD1 (6 bases). The CDR3 runs 16 residues. Trimming removed 3 bases from V and 3 bases from J, with 15 bases in between. Germline V gene sequence: CDR1 LGHNA, CDR2 YSLEER. CDR3 loop: CASSHEKGVDYNEQFF. The CDR3 DNA follows: TGCGCCAGCAGCCATGAGAAGGGGGTCGACTACAATGAGCAGTTCTTC.

This clonotype was observed many times. The chain has TRBV4-3 and TRBJ2-1, with 7 bases lining up with TRBD1. The germline CDR1 and CDR2 sequences are LGHNA and YSLEER. The CDR3 is 13 residues long. After removal of 4 bases from V and 15 bases from J, the junction contained 12 bases not matched to a gene. The CDR3 bases are TGCGCCAGCAGCCCCTGGACAGGCTATTATCTGTTCTTC. This codes for CASSPWTGYYLFF.

The chain has TRBV30 and TRBJ2-7; 8 positions agree with TRBD1. CDR1 and CDR2 from the germline V gene are GTSNPN and SVGIG (reference sequence). Unmatched junction bases numbered 8, after V lost 4 bases and J lost 3 bases. The CDR3 length is 14 residues. The CDR3 DNA is TGTGCCTGGATTAGGTCAGGGGGCCTCTACGAGCAGTACTTC. This encodes CAWIRSGGLYEQYF.

V and J are TRBV15 and TRBJ2-1; D is tentatively TRBD1 or TRBD2 (5 bases each). V lost 6 bases, J lost 2 bases, and 11 bases lay in between. Germline loops: CDR1 LNHNV, CDR2 YYDKDF (reference sequence). This CDR3 has 14 residues. DNA of the CDR3: TGTGCCACCAGGCAAACGGGGCCCTACAATGAGCAGTTCTTC. This codes for CATRQTGPYNEQFF.

Concerning this clonotype itself: This may be a read error, as it is one base from a much larger clone. The chain is built from TRBV6-5 and TRBJ1-4; D call uncertain. CDR3 size: 11 residues. Germline V gene data show CDR1 as MNHEY and CDR2 as SVGAGI. CDR3 protein: CAGRSDEKLFF. In DNA form, the CDR3 reads TGTGCCGGCAGATCGGATGAAAAACTGTTTTTT.

This clonotype was counted ten times or more. The V call is TRBV5-5, the J call TRBJ1-1; D remains unclear. There are 15 residues in the CDR3. V was clipped by 0 bases and J by 4 bases, with 13 bases between them. CDR1 and CDR2 from the germline V gene are SGHKS and YYEKEE (reference sequence). CDR3 coding DNA: TGTGCCAGCAGCTTGGCCGGCAGTTGGGGCACTGAAGCTTTCTTT. Its translation is CASSLAGSWGTEAFF.

About this clonotype itself: This sequence may be a read error, since a much larger clone differs from it by one base. V gene TRBV20-1 combines with J gene TRBJ2-3; either TRBD1 or TRBD2 may supply D (7 bases each). The CDR3 loop spans 16 amino acids. The V gene's germline CDR1 is DFQATT and CDR2 SNEGSKA (reference sequence). CDR3 in DNA: TGCAGTGCAACCATTCCAGGGGGAGGGAGCACAGATACGCAGTGTTTT. Protein: CSATIPGGGSTDTQCF.

In regard to this clonotype: This could be a read error, since a much larger clone is one nucleotide away. The chain links TRBV27 to TRBJ1-5; D gene unclear. Per germline, CDR1 MNHEY and CDR2 SMNVEV (reference sequence). Trimming took off 3 bases at V and 5 bases at J, with 8 bases between the two ends. This CDR3 is 13 amino acids long. The CDR3 region is CASSFGPDQPQHF. The CDR3 nucleotides read TGTGCCAGCAGTTTTGGTCCCGATCAGCCCCAGCATTTT.

This clonotype was counted at least ten times. The chain couples TRBV5-1 to TRBJ2-7, with TRBD2 matching 11 bases. Germline CDR1 reads SGHRS; CDR2 reads YFSETQ. The CDR3 consists of 14 residues. With 2 bases clipped from V and 6 bases from J, the junction kept 4 bases outside the gene matches. DNA of the CDR3: TGCGCCAGCAGCTTCCTAGGACTAGCGGGCGAGCAGTACTTC. As protein: CASSFLGLAGEQYF.

This clonotype was detected ten times or more. The chain joins TRBV20-1 to TRBJ1-1; D gene uncertain. The CDR3 loop spans 14 amino acids. CDR1 and CDR2 (germline): DFQATT, SNEGSKA (reference sequence). The V end was cut by 3 bases, the J end by 1 base, with 12 bases between. The CDR3 spells CSASSMAANTEAFF. CDR3 coding DNA: TGCAGTGCTAGCTCCATGGCAGCGAACACTGAAGCTTTCTTT.

The chain joins TRBV7-6 to TRBJ1-4; TRBD1 might be the D (5 bases). Trimming removed 3 bases at V and 7 bases at J, with 21 bases between. The CDR3 runs to 17 residues. The V gene's germline CDR1 is SGHVS and CDR2 FNYEAQ. CDR3 bases: TGTGCCAGCAGCTTTTCCCCCGGGGGGACCTTGGGTGAAAAACTGTTTTTT. It yields the protein CASSFSPGGTLGEKLFF.

The V call is TRBV4-1, the J call TRBJ1-2; TRBD1 aligns across 11 bases. Losses at the gene ends were 4 bases for V and 4 bases for J; bases not matched to a gene: 11. The CDR3 length is 17 residues. Per germline, CDR1 MGHRA and CDR2 YSYEKL. CDR3: CASSPGQGVISPYGYTF. The DNA of the CDR3 is TGCGCCAGCAGCCCGGGACAGGGGGTAATTTCCCCCTATGGCTACACCTTC.

About this clonotype: This may be a read error: a much more frequent sequence differs by one nucleotide. V usage is TRBV29-1 and J usage is TRBJ2-3; D is perhaps TRBD2 (5 bases). Trimming cost V 6 bases and J 4 bases, with 17 bases left between them. The germline CDR1 and CDR2 sequences are SQVTM and ANQGSEA. The CDR3 is 14 amino acids. This chain's CDR3 is CSVGSLGVPDTQYF. CDR3 DNA: TGCAGCGTAGGCTCTTTGGGAGTCCCAGATACGCAGTATTTT.

This clonotype was counted only a few times. This sequence joins TRBV6-2 or TRBV6-3 and TRBJ1-1; possible D gene TRBD1, 6 bases. V dropped 10 bases and J dropped 0 bases, with 21 bases sitting between them. This CDR3 is built from 16 residues. The germline CDR1 and CDR2 sequences are MNHEY and SVGEGT. CDR3 region: CATITTQGLVNTEAFF. As DNA, the CDR3 is TGTGCCACCATCACCACGCAGGGGCTCGTGAACACTGAAGCTTTCTTT.

This clonotype was counted at least ten times. The gene calls are TRBV24-1 and TRBJ2-1; perhaps TRBD2 as D (5 bases). The germline V and J ends were trimmed by 6 bases and 0 bases, with 14 bases remaining between them. The germline CDR1 and CDR2 sequences are KGHDR and SFDVKD. The CDR3 totals 16 residues. CDR3 residues: CATSPRRTPSYNEQFF. The CDR3 region has the DNA TGTGCCACCAGTCCTAGGAGGACCCCCTCCTACAATGAGCAGTTCTTC.

Notes on this clonotype: A read error may account for a junction end that differs from germline. The V gene is TRBV6-5, the J gene TRBJ2-5, with D unclear. The CDR3 is made up of 13 amino acids. Germline values: CDR1 MNHEY, CDR2 SVGAGI. CDR3 in amino acids: CASRAPYQEAQYF. For the CDR3, the DNA is TGTGCCAGTAGAGCACCATACCAAGAGGCCCAGTACTTC.